The 18 T cell receptor beta chains given below trace back to one sample, sequenced in a study of shared clonotypes between healthy human individuals. Clones were sequenced by immunoSEQ multiplex PCR, and TCRdb holds only the in-frame ones, with some missing. The repertoire includes about 2 million clones, 85% to 95% of them detected once, and 0.9% to 1.3% sits in the top ten. The naive CD8 population came from CD45RO-negative cells selected for CCR7, without terminally differentiated effector memory CD45RA+ cells. Sequenced material: naive CD8+ T cells sorted from blood. The source of these receptors is a man aged 18 to 29 in good health.

This clone has a handful of counts. Additional DNA sequences in this sample encode the identical CDR3. The rearrangement links TRBV10-1 to TRBJ1-1; the D is unclear. Between the trimmed V and J ends, which lost 0 bases and 0 bases, there was a span of 5 bases. The CDR3 extends over 14 amino acids. Germline V CDR1 and CDR2: WNHNN, SYGVQD (reference sequence). The CDR3 DNA is TGCGCCAGCAGTGAGTCAGGAATGAACACTGAAGCTTTCTTT. It is translated as CASSESGMNTEAFF.

This sequence joins TRBV7-9 and TRBJ1-2; 8 bases match TRBD1. The CDR3 spans 13 residues. Looked up from germline, CDR1 is SEHNR and CDR2 is FQNEAQ (reference sequence). Trimming took 2 bases from V and 13 from J; bases not matched to a gene: 9. The CDR3 DNA reads as TGTGCCAGCAGCTTATGGACAGGGCCCGTCGGCACCTTC. This codes for CASSLWTGPVGTF.

This clone has just one count. V and J are TRBV5-1 and TRBJ1-1; the D is unclear. Germline V CDR1 and CDR2: SGHRS, YFSETQ. The ends were cut back, 2 bases at V and 1 base at J, with 9 bases in the middle. The CDR3 has 14 residues. The CDR3 protein is CASSFRAENTEAFF. The CDR3 region has the DNA TGCGCCAGCAGCTTTAGGGCCGAGAACACTGAAGCTTTCTTT.

This clone was seen more than once but under ten times. The same CDR3 arises from other DNA sequences in this sample as well. The DNA of the CDR3 is TGTGCCAGCAGTTGGGACACCTCCTACGAGCAGTACTTC. Encoded protein: CASSWDTSYEQYF. V gene TRBV27 combines with J gene TRBJ2-7; a weak D match, TRBD1 (6 bases). CDR3 size: 13 residues. CDR1 and CDR2 (germline): MNHEY, SMNVEV (reference sequence). V dropped 4 bases and J dropped 0 bases, with 7 bases sitting between them.

The sample holds one count of this clone. The chain has TRBV5-4 and TRBJ2-7; 7 positions match TRBD1. There are 15 residues in the CDR3. Germline V CDR1 and CDR2: SGHNT, YYREEE (reference sequence). V was clipped by 5 bases and J by 2 bases; unmatched bases: 10. The CDR3 bases are TGTGCCAGCAGTCCACAGGGGTCATCAACCTACGAGCAGTACTTC. It specifies CASSPQGSSTYEQYF.

In its sample, this clone was seen once. The CDR3 region is CASSLYPDGTYEQYF. CDR3 coding DNA: TGTGCCAGCAGTTTATACCCGGACGGAACCTACGAGCAGTACTTC. The chain is built from TRBV27 and TRBJ2-7; D gene uncertain. With 1 base removed from V and 2 bases from J, the gap between germline ends came to 12 bases. The CDR3 consists of 15 residues. The germline V gene has CDR1 MNHEY and CDR2 SMNVEV (reference sequence).

The CDR3 region has the DNA TGTGCCACCAGCAGAGATTTGTACAAAGGGGCTGAAGCTTTCTTT. Amino acids: CATSRDLYKGAEAFF. The chain combines TRBV15 with TRBJ1-1; maybe TRBD1 (5 bases). The CDR3 consists of 15 residues. Germline-derived CDR1 and CDR2 are LNHNV and YYDKDF (reference sequence). V was shortened by 0 bases and J by 6 bases, with 14 bases between the two germline ends. Drawing the rest from reference TRBV15 and TRBJ1-1, the complete variable domain is DAMVIQNPRYQVTQFGKPVTLSCSQTLNHNVMYWYQQKSSQAPKLLFHYYDKDFNNEADTPDNFQSRRPNTSFCFLDIRSPGLGDTAMYLCATSRDLYKGAEAFFGQGTRLTVV.

This chain uses TRBV4-1 with TRBJ2-5, with D possibly matching TRBD1 (6 bases). Between the trimmed V and J ends, which lost 0 bases and 9 bases, there was a span of 17 bases. Per the germline V gene, CDR1 is MGHRA and CDR2 is YSYEKL. The CDR3 has 15 residues. In nucleotides, the CDR3 is TGCGCCAGCAGCCAAGATCATGGTTTCACAGGGTCCCAGTACTTC. Encoded protein: CASSQDHGFTGSQYF.

The rearrangement joins TRBV30 to TRBJ2-7; D uncertain. The CDR3 totals 12 residues. CDR1 GTSNPN and CDR2 SVGIG come from the germline V gene (reference sequence). V lost 5 bases and J 2 bases, leaving 10 bases between the germline ends. CDR3 in DNA: TGTGCCTGGCTTGACGGTCCCTACGAGCAGTACTTC. Residues: CAWLDGPYEQYF.

The J gene is TRBJ2-3, the V gene TRBV7-9, with TRBD2 identical over 9 bases. V lost 4 bases and J lost 4; bases outside the gene matches: 15. From germline, CDR1 is SEHNR and CDR2 FQNEAQ (reference sequence). The CDR3 spans 18 residues. The CDR3 coding sequence is TGTGCCAGCAGCTCACCTAGTTCTGTTAGCGGGAGCCCAGATACGCAGTATTTT. Translating it yields CASSSPSSVSGSPDTQYF.

This rearrangement joins TRBV9 to TRBJ1-4, with unresolved D. The CDR3 length is 15 residues. Germline assignment: CDR1 SGDLS and CDR2 YYNGEE. V was shortened by 1 base and J by 3 bases, with 10 bases between the two germline ends. CDR3 nucleotide sequence: TGTGCCAGCAGCGTATGGGGTACGGCTAATGAAAAACTGTTTTTT. As protein: CASSVWGTANEKLFF.

The chain is built from TRBV4-1 and TRBJ1-6; no reliable D call. This CDR3 contains 18 residues. The V and J ends lost 0 bases and 0 bases respectively, with 12 bases between them. In germline, CDR1 is MGHRA, CDR2 YSYEKL. CDR3 bases: TGCGCCAGCAGCCAAGATCTACCGACTAGCTCCTATAATTCACCCCTCCACTTT. It yields the protein CASSQDLPTSSYNSPLHF.

This chain joins TRBV4-1 and TRBJ2-2; D perhaps matches TRBD2 (5 bases). V was pared by 1 base and J by 6 bases, with 15 bases between. Per germline, CDR1 MGHRA and CDR2 YSYEKL. The CDR3 covers 16 residues. In DNA, the CDR3 is TGCGCCAGCAGCCAAGGGGTGCACACGAGGGCCGGGGAGCTGTTTTTT. It is translated as CASSQGVHTRAGELFF.

V gene TRBV19 combines with J gene TRBJ2-7, with 7 bases lining up with TRBD2. The CDR3 has 15 amino acids. Germline assignment: CDR1 LNHDA and CDR2 SQIVND (reference sequence). With V trimmed by 3 bases and J by 2 bases, 7 bases remained unmatched. As DNA, the CDR3 is TGTGCCAGTAGTATCTTAGTGGGAGGGCCCTACGAGCAGTACTTC. Its translation is CASSILVGGPYEQYF.

The chain joins TRBV5-1 to TRBJ2-5; D perhaps matches TRBD2 (6 bases). The CDR3 is 15 residues long. V lost 3 bases, J lost 5 bases, and 17 bases lay in between. Germline assignment: CDR1 SGHRS and CDR2 YFSETQ. The CDR3 protein is CASSYLAEGTETQYF. As DNA, the CDR3 is TGCGCCAGCAGCTACTTAGCGGAAGGAACGGAGACCCAGTACTTC.

The rearrangement links TRBV28 to TRBJ2-7, with 9 bases that match TRBD1. Losses at the gene ends were 5 bases for V and 6 bases for J; bases not matched to a gene: 11. There are 15 residues in the CDR3. From germline, CDR1 is MDHEN and CDR2 SYDVKM. This CDR3 reads CASSLTRDREAEQYF. In DNA, the CDR3 is TGTGCCAGCAGTCTTACCCGGGACAGGGAGGCCGAGCAGTACTTC.

This chain connects TRBV7-9 to TRBJ2-7, with D uncertain. CDR1 SEHNR and CDR2 FQNEAQ come from the germline V gene (reference sequence). The V end was cut by 6 bases, the J end by 1 base, with 19 bases between. This CDR3 spans 16 amino acids. The CDR3, as DNA: TGTGCCAGCAGTTCGACCGATCAGGCCAGGTCCTACGAGCAGTACTTC. This encodes CASSSTDQARSYEQYF. The complete variable domain, with remaining parts taken from reference TRBV7-9 and TRBJ2-7, reads DTGVSQNPRHKITKRGQNVTFRCDPISEHNRLYWYRQTLGQGPEFLTYFQNEAQLEKSRLLSDRFSAERPKGSFSTLEIQRTEQGDSAMYLCASSSTDQARSYEQYFGPGTRLTVT.

The CDR3 spells CASSYGRQGYEQYF. The DNA of the CDR3 is TGTGCCAGCAGTTACGGTCGACAGGGCTACGAGCAGTACTTC. The genes are TRBV6-6 and TRBJ2-7; 7 bases are shared with TRBD1. The V gene's germline CDR1 is MNHNY and CDR2 SVGAGI (reference sequence). J was trimmed by 3 bases and V by 2 bases; bases with no gene match: 4. The CDR3 covers 14 residues.